The entry below describes one T cell receptor beta chain. These data originate in a study of blood T cell repertoires in COVID-19. From germline, CDR1 is ENHRY and CDR2 SYGVKD. CDR3 size: 16 residues. V was clipped by 2 bases and J by 15 bases; unmatched bases: 19. In the original processing: Quantification of nucleated cells was approximated via reference gene primer amplification. The data were produced by immunoSEQ multiplex PCR, yet TCRdb's version contains in-frame clones alone and is incomplete. D and trimming were read from the DNA, whereas the V and J calls and clone size are those reported in that table. The data contain around 100,000 clones, 69% of them seen just once; the ten biggest clones take up 5% to 6.5%.

The source is a man of 80 years or more with acute or convalescent COVID-19. Sequenced: peripheral blood. This chain connects TRBV10-3 to TRBJ2-1; 7 bases map to TRBD2. The CDR3 region is CAISEATAMGLPGAFF. CDR3 coding DNA: TGTGCCATCAGTGAGGCCACTGCCATGGGACTACCTGGGGCGTTCTTC.